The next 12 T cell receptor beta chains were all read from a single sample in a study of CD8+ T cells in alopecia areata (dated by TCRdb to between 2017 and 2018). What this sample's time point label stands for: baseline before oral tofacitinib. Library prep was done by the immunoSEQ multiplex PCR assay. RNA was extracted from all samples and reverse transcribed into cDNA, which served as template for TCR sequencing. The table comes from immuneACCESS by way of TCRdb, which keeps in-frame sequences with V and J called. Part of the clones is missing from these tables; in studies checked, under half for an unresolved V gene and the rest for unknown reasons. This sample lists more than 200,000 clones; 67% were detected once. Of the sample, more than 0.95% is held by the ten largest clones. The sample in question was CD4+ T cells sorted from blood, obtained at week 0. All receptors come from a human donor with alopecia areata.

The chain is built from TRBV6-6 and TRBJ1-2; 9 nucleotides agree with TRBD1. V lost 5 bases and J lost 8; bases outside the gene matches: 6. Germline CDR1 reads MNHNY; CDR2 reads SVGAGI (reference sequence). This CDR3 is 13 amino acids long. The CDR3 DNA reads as TGTGCCAGCAGTGGACAGGGGCCTGGGGGCTACACCTTC. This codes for CASSGQGPGGYTF.

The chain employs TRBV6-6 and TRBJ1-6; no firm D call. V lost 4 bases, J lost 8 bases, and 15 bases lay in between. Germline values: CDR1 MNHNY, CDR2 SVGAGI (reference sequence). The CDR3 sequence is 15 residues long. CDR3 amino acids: CASSSPPRGYSPLHF. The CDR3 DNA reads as TGTGCCAGCAGTTCGCCTCCTCGGGGTTATTCACCCCTCCACTTT.

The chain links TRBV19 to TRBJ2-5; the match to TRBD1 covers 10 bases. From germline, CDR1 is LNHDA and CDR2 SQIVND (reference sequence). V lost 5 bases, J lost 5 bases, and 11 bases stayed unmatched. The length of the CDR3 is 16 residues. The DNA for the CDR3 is TGTGCCAGTAGTTCCCCCCTGGGACAGGGGTTGGAGACCCAGTACTTC. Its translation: CASSSPLGQGLETQYF.

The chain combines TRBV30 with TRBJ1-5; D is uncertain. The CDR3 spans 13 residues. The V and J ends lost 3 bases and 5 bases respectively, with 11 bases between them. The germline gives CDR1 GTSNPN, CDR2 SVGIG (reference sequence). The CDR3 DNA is TGTGCCTGGAGGGAGGGAGCCGATCAGCCCCAGCATTTT. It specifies CAWREGADQPQHF. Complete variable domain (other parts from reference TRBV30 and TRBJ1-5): SQTIHQWPATLVQPVGSPLSLECTVEGTSNPNLYWYRQAAGRGLQLLFYSVGIGQISSEVPQNLSASRPQDRQFILSSKKLLLSDSGFYLCAWREGADQPQHFGDGTRLSIL.

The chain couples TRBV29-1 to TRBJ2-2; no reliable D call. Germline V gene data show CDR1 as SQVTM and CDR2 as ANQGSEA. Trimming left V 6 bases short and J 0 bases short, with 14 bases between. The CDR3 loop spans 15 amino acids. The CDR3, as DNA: TGCAGCGTCGCTTCTAGTCTTCCGAACACCGGGGAGCTGTTTTTT. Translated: CSVASSLPNTGELFF.

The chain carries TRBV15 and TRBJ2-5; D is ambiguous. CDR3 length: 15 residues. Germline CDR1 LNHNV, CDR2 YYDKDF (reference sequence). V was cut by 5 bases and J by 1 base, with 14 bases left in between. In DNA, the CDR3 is TGTGCCACCAGCCACCTGGACGGACGCCAAGAGACCCAGTACTTC. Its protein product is CATSHLDGRQETQYF.

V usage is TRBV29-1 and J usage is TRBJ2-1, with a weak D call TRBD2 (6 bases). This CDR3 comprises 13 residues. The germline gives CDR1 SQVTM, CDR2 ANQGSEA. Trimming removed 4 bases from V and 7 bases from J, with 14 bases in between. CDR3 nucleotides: TGCAGCGTTGTCGGGACTCACCGTAATGAGCAGTTCTTC. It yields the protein CSVVGTHRNEQFF.

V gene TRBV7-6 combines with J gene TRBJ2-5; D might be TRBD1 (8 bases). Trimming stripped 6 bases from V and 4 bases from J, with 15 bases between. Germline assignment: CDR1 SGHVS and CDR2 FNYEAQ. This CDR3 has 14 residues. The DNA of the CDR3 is TGTGCCAGCAGTAAGACAGGGGAGGGAGAGACCCAGTACTTC. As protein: CASSKTGEGETQYF. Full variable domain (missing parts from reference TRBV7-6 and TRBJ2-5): GAGVSQSPRYKVTKRGQDVALRCDPISGHVSLYWYRQALGQGPEFLTYFNYEAQQDKSGLPNDRFSAERPEGSISTLTIQRTEQRDSAMYRCASSKTGEGETQYFGPGTRLLVL.

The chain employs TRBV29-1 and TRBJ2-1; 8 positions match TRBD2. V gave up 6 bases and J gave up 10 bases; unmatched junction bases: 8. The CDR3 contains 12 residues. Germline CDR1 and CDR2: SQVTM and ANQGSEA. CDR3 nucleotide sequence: TGCAGCGTAGGACTAGCAGCGGGGGAGCAGTTCTTC. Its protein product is CSVGLAAGEQFF.

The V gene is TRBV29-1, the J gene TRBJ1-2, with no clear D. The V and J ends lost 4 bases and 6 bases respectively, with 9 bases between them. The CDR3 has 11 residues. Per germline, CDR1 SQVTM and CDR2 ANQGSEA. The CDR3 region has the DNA TGCAGCGTTGGGATGGCCGATGGCTACACCTTC. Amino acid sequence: CSVGMADGYTF.

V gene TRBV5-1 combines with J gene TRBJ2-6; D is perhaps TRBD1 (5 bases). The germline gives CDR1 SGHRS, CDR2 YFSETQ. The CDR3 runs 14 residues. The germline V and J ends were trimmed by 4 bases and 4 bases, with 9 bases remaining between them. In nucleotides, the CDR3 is TGCGCCAGCAGCATGACAGACGGGGCCAACGTCCTGACTTTC. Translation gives CASSMTDGANVLTF.

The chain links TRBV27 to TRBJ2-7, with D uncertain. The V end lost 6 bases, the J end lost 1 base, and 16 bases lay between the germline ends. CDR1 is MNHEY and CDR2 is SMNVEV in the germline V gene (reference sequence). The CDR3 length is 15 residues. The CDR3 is CASSRALGVSYEQYF. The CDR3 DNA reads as TGTGCCAGCAGCAGAGCGTTGGGCGTATCCTACGAGCAGTACTTC.